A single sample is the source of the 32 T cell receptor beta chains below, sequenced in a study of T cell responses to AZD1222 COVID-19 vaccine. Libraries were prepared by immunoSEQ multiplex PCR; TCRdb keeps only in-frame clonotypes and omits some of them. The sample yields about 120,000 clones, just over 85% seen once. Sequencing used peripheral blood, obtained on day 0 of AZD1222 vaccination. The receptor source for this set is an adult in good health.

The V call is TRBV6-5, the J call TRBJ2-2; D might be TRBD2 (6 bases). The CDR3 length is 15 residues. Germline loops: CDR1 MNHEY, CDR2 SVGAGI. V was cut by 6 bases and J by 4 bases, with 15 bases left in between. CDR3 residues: CASSAFGGGTGELFF. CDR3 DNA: TGTGCCAGCAGCGCCTTCGGGGGTGGCACCGGGGAGCTGTTTTTT.

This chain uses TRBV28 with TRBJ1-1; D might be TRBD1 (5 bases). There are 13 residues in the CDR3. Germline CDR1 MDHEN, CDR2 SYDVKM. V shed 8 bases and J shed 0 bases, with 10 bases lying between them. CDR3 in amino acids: CASGGVLNTEAFF. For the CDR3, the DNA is TGTGCCAGCGGGGGGGTTTTGAACACTGAAGCTTTCTTT.

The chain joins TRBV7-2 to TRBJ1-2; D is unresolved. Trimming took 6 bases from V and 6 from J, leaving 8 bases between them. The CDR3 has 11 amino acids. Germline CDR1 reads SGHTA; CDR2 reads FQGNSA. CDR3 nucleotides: TGTGCCAGCAGTAAGGATGATGGCTACACCTTC. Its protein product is CASSKDDGYTF. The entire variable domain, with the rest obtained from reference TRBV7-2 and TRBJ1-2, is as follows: GAGVSQSPSNKVTEKGKDVELRCDPISGHTALYWYRQSLGQGLEFLIYFQGNSAPDKSGLPSDRFSAERTGGSVSTLTIQRTQQEDSAVYLCASSKDDGYTFGSGTRLTVV.

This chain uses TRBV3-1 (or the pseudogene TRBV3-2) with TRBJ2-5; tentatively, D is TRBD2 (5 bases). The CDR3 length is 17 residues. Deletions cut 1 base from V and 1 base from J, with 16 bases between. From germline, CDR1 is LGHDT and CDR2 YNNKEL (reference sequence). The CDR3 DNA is TGTGCCAGCAGCCAAGTCTCGGTGGGAGCTCTCCAAGAGACCCAGTACTTC. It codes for CASSQVSVGALQETQYF.

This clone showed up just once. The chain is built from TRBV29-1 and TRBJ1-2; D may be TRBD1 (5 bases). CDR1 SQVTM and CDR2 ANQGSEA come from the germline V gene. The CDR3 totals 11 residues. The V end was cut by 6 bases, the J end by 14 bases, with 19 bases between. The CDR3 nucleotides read TGCAGCGTCGCAGCTCAGGACAAAAGGACCTTC. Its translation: CSVAAQDKRTF.

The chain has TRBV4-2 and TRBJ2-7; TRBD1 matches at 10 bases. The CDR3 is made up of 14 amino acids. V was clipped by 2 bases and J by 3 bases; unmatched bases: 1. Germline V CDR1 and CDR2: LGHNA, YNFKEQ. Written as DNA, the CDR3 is TGTGCCAGCAGCCAACGGGACAGGGGCTACGAGCAGTACTTC. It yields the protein CASSQRDRGYEQYF.

CDR3 loop: CATSDPTGGDTQYF. The CDR3 DNA is TGTGCCACCAGTGACCCTACAGGGGGAGATACGCAGTATTTT. This chain connects TRBV24-1 to TRBJ2-3; 8 bases fit TRBD1. CDR1 is KGHDR, CDR2 SFDVKD, per germline. The CDR3 loop spans 14 amino acids. Trimming cost V 4 bases and J 5 bases; bases outside gene matches: 4.

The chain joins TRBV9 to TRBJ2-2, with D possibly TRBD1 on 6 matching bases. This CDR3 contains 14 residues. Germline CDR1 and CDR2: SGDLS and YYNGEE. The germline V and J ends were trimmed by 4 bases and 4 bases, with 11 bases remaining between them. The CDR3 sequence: CASSTQTGTGELFF. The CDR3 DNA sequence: TGTGCCAGCAGCACCCAGACAGGCACCGGGGAGCTGTTTTTT.

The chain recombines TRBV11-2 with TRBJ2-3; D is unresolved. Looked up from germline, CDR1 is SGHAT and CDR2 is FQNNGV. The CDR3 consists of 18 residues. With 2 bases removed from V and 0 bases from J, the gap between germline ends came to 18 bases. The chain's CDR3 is CASSLTPLGGYSTDTQYF. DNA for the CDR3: TGTGCCAGCAGCTTAACCCCTCTTGGCGGATACAGCACAGATACGCAGTATTTT.

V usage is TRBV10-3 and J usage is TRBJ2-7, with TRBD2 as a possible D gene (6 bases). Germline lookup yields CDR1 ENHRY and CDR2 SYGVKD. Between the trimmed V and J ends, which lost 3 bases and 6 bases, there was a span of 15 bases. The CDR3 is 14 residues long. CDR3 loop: CAISEPGSIIEQYF. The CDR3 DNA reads TGTGCCATCAGTGAACCCGGGAGCATTATCGAGCAGTACTTC.

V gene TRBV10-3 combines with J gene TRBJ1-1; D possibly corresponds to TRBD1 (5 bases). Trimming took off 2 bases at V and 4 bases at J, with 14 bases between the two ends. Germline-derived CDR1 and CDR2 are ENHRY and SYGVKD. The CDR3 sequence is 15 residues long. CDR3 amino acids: CAISEGTGSFTEAFF. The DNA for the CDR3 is TGTGCCATCAGTGAGGGGACGGGTTCGTTCACTGAAGCTTTCTTT.

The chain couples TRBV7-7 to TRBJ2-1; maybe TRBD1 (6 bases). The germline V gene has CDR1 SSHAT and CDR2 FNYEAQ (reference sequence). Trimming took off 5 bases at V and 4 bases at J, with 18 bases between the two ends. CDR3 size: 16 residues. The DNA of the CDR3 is TGTGCCAGCAGCCCCCCCCCGCCCAGGGGTTACAATGAGCAGTTCTTC. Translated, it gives CASSPPPPRGYNEQFF. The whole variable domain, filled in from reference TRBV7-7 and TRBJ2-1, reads GAGVSQSPRYKVTKRGQDVTLRCDPISSHATLYWYQQALGQGPEFLTYFNYEAQPDKSGLPSDRFSAERPEGSISTLTIQRTEQRDSAMYRCASSPPPPRGYNEQFFGPGTRLTVL.

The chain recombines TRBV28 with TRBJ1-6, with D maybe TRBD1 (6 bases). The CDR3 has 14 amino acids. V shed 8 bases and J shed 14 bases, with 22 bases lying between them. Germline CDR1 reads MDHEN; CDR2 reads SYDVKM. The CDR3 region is CASAPQGQGRTLHF. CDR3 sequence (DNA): TGTGCCAGCGCCCCCCAGGGTCAGGGGCGGACCCTCCACTTT.

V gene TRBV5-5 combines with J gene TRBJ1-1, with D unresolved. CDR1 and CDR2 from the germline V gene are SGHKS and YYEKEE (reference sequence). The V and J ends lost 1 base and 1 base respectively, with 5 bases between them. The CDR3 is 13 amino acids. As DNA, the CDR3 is TGTGCCAGCAGCTTGATCGGGAACACTGAAGCTTTCTTT. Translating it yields CASSLIGNTEAFF.

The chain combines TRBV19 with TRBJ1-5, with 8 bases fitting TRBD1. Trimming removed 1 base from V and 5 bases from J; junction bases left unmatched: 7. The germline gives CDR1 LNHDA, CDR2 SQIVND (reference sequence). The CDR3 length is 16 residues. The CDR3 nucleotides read TGTGCCAGTAGTATAGGGTGGGACAGGAGGCATCAGCCCCAGCATTTT. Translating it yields CASSIGWDRRHQPQHF. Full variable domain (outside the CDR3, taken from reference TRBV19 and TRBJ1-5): DGGITQSPKYLFRKEGQNVTLSCEQNLNHDAMYWYRQDPGQGLRLIYYSQIVNDFQKGDIAEGYSVSREKKESFPLTVTSAQKNPTAFYLCASSIGWDRRHQPQHFGDGTRLSIL.

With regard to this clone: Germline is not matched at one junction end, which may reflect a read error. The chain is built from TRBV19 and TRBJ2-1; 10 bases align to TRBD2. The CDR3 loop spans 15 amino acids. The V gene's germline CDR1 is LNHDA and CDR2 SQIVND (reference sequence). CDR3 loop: CASSIAGGTYNEQFF. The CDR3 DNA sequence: TGTGCCAGTAGCATAGCGGGAGGTACCTACAATGAGCAGTTCTTC.

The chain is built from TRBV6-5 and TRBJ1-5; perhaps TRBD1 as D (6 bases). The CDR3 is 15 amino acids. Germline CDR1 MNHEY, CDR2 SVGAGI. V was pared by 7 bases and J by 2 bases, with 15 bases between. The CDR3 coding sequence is TGTGCCAGCACCTGGACAGACCTCCGCAATCAGCCCCAGCATTTT. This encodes CASTWTDLRNQPQHF.

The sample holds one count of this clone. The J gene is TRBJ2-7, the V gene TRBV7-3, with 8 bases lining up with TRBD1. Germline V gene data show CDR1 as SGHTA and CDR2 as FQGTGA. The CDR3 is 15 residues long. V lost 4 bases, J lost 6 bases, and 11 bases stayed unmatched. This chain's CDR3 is CASSSIGTGIGEQYF. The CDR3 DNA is TGTGCCAGCAGCTCCATTGGGACAGGCATTGGCGAGCAGTACTTC.

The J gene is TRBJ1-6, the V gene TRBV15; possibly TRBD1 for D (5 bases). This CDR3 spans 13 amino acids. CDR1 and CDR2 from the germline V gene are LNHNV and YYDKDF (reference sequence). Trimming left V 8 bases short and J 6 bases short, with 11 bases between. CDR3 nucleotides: TGTGCCACCGCAGGGCAACTTAATTCACCCCTCCACTTT. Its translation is CATAGQLNSPLHF.

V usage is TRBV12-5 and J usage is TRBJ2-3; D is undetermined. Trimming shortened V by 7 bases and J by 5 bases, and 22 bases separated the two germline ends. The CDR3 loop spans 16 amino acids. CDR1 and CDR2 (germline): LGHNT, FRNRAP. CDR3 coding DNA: TGTGCTAGTGCCCCGGGTGGCTCCTCATGGGTAGATACGCAGTATTTT. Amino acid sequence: CASAPGGSSWVDTQYF.

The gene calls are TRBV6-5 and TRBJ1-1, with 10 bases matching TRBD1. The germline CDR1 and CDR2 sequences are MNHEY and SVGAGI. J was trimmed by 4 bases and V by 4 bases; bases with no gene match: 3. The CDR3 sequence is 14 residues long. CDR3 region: CASSWDRGGTEAFF. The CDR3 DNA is TGTGCCAGCAGTTGGGACAGGGGTGGCACTGAAGCTTTCTTT.

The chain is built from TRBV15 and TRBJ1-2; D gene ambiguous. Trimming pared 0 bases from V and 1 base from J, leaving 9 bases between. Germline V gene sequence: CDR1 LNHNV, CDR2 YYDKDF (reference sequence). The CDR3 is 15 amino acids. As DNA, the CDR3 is TGTGCCACCAGCAGAGAAAACAGCGTTAACTATGGCTACACCTTC. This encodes CATSRENSVNYGYTF.

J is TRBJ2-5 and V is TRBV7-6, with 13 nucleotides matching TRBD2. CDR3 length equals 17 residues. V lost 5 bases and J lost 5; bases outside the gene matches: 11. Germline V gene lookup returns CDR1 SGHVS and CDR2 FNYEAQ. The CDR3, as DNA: TGTGCCAGCAGCCCAAGACTAGCGGGAGGCTTCGGGGAGACCCAGTACTTC. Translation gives CASSPRLAGGFGETQYF.

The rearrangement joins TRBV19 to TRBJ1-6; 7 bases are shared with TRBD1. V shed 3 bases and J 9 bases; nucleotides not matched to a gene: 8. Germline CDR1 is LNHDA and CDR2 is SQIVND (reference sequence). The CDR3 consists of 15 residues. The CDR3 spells CASSISAGGFSPLHF. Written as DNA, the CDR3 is TGTGCCAGTAGTATTTCGGCAGGGGGTTTTTCACCCCTCCACTTT.

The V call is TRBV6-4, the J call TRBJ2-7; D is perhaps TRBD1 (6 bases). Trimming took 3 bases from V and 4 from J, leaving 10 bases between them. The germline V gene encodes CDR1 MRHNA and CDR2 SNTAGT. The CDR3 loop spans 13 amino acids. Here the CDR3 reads CASSEEQGYEQYF. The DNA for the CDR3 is TGTGCCAGCAGTGAGGAGCAGGGGTACGAGCAGTACTTC.

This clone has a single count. CDR3 region: CASSYGGLSTEAFF. In nucleotides, the CDR3 is TGTGCCAGCAGTTACGGGGGGCTGAGCACTGAAGCTTTCTTT. The V gene is TRBV6-5, the J gene TRBJ1-1, with a weak D call TRBD1 (6 bases). Germline V gene data show CDR1 as MNHEY and CDR2 as SVGAGI. The CDR3 runs 14 residues. Trimming pared 2 bases from V and 4 bases from J, leaving 11 bases between.

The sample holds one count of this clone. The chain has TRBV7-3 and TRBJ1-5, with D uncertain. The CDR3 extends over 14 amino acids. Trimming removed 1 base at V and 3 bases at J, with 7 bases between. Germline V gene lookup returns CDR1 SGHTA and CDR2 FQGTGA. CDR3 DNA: TGTGCCAGCAGCTTAAGGCAGGACAATCAGCCCCAGCATTTT. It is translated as CASSLRQDNQPQHF.

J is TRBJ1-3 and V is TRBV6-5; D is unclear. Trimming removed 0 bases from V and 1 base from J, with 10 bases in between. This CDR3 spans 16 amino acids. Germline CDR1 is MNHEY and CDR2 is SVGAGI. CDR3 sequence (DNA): TGTGCCAGCAGTTACTCCCACTTACCGTCTGGAAACACCATATATTTT. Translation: CASSYSHLPSGNTIYF.

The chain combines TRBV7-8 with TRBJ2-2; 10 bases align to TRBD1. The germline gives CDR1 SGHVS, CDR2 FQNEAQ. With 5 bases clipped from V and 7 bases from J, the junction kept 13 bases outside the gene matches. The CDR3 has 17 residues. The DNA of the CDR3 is TGTGCCAGCAGCATCCGACAGGGGGCTGGTCGGATCGGGGAGCTGTTTTTT. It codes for CASSIRQGAGRIGELFF.

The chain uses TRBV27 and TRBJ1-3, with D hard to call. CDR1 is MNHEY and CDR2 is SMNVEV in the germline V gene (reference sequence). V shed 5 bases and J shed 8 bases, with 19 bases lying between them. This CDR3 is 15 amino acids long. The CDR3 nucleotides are TGTGCCAGCAGTGCGTTGACCGCGCAACGGGACACCATATATTTT. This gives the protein CASSALTAQRDTIYF.

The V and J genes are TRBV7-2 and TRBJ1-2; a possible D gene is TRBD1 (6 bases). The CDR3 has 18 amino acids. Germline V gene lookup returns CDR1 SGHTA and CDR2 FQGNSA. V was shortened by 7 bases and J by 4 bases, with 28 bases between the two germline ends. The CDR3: CASIPRLTGGGQGYGYTF. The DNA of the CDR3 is TGTGCCAGCATCCCTCGGCTCACTGGCGGGGGGCAAGGCTATGGCTACACCTTC.

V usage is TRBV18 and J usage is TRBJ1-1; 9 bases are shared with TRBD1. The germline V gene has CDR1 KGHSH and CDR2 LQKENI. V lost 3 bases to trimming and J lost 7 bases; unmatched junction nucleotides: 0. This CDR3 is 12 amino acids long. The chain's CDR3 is CASSPDRGEAFF. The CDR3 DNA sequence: TGTGCCAGCTCACCGGACAGGGGTGAAGCTTTCTTT.